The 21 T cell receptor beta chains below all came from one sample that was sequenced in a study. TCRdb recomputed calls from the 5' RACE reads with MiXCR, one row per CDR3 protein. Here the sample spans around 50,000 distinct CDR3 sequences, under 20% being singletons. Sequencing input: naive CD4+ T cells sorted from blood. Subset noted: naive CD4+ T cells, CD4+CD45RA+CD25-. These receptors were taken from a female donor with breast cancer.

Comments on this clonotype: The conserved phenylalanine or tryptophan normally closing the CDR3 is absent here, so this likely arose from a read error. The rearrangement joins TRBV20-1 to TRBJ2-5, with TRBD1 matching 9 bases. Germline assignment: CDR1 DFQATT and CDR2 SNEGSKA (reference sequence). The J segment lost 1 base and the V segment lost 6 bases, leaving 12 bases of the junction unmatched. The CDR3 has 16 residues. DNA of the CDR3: TGCAGTGCCACGAACAGGGGGCGACGTGTCCAAGAGACCCAGTACTGC. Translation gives CSATNRGRRVQETQYC.

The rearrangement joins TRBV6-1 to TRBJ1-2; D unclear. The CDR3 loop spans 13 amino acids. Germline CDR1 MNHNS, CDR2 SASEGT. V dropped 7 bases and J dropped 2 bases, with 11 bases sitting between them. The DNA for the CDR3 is TGTGCCAGCACGGTGTCTTCCAACTATGGCTACACCTTC. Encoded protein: CASTVSSNYGYTF.

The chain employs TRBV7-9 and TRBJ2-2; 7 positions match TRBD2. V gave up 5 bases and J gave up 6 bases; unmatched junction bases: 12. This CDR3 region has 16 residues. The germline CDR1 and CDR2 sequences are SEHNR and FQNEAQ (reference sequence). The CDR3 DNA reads TGTGCCAGCAGCCCCCGGGCGGGAGAAATTCCCGGGGAGCTGTTTTTT. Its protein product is CASSPRAGEIPGELFF. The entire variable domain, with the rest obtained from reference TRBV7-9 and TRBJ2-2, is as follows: DTGVSQNPRHKITKRGQNVTFRCDPISEHNRLYWYRQTLGQGPEFLTYFQNEAQLEKSRLLSDRFSAERPKGSFSTLEIQRTEQGDSAMYLCASSPRAGEIPGELFFGEGSRLTVL.

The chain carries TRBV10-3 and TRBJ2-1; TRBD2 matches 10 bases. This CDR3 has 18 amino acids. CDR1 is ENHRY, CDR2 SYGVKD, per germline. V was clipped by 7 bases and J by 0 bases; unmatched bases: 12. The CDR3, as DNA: TGTGCCATCATCCTAACTAGCGGGACCGATTCCTCCTACAATGAGCAGTTCTTC. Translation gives CAIILTSGTDSSYNEQFF.

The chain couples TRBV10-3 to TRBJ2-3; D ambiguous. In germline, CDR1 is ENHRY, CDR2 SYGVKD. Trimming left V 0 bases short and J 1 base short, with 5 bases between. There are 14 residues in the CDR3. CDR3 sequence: CAISESTRTDTQYF. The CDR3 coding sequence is TGTGCCATCAGTGAGTCGACCCGCACAGATACGCAGTATTTT.

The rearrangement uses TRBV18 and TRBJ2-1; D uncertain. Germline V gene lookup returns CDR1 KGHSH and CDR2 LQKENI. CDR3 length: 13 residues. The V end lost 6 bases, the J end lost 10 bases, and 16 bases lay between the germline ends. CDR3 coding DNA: TGTGCCAGCTCTCCCTCGGCAGGTCCCGAGCAGTTCTTC. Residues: CASSPSAGPEQFF.

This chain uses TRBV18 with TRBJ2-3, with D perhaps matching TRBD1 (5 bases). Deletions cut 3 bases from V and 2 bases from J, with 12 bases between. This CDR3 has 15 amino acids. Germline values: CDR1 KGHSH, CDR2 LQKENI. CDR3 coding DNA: TGTGCCAGCTCACCCTTTACCGGACACACAGATACGCAGTATTTT. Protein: CASSPFTGHTDTQYF.

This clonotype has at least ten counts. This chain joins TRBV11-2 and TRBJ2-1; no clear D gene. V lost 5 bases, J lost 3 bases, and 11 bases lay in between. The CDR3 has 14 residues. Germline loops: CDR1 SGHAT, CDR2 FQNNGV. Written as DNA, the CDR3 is TGTGCCAGCAGCGTTCCACCGGGCTACAATGAGCAGTTCTTC. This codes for CASSVPPGYNEQFF.

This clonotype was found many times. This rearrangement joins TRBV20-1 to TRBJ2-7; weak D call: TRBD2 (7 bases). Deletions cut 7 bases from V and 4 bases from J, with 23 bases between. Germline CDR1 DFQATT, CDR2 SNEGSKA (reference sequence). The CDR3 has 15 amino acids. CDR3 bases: TGCAGTGTTAGCTCCCTGGGGGGGCTTGATTACGAGCAGTACTTC. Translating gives CSVSSLGGLDYEQYF.

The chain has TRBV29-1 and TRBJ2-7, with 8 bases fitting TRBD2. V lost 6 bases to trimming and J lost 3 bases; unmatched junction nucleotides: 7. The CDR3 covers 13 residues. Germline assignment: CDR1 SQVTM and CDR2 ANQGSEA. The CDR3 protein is CSVRTSRDYEQYF. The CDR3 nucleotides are TGCAGCGTCCGGACTAGCAGGGACTACGAGCAGTACTTC.

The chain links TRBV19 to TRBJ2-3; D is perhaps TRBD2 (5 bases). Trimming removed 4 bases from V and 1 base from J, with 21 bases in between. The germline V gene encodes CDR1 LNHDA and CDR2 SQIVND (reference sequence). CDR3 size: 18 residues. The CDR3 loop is CASSKPPAAGGGTDTQYF. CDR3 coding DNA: TGTGCCAGTAGTAAACCCCCGGCGGCTGGAGGAGGCACAGATACGCAGTATTTT.

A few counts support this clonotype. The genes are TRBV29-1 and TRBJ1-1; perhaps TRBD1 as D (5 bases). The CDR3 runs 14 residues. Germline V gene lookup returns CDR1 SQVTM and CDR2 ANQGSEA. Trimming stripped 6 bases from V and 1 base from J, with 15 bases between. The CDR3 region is CSVGGLRGNTEAFF. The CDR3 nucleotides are TGCAGCGTCGGGGGACTGAGGGGGAACACTGAAGCTTTCTTT.

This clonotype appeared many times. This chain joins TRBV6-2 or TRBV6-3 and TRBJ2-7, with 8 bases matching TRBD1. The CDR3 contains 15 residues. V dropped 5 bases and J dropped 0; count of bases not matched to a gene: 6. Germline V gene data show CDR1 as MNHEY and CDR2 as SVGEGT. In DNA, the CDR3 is TGTGCCAGCAGTCCGACAGGGGCACACTCCTACGAGCAGTACTTC. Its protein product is CASSPTGAHSYEQYF.

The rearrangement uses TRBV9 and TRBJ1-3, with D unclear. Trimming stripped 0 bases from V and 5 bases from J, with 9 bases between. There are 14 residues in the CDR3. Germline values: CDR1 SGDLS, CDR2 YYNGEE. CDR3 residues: CASSVDNERNTIYF. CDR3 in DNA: TGTGCCAGCAGCGTAGATAACGAGAGAAACACCATATATTTT.

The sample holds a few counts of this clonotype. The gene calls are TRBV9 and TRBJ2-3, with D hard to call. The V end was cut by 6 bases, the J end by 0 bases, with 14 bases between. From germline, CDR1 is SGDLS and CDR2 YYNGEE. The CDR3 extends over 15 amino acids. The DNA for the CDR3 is TGTGCCAGCACCTCTTTGGCTGGCAGCACAGATACGCAGTATTTT. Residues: CASTSLAGSTDTQYF. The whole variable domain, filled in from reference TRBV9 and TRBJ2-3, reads DSGVTQTPKHLITATGQRVTLRCSPRSGDLSVYWYQQSLDQGLQFLIQYYNGEERAKGNILERFSAQQFPDLHSELNLSSLELGDSALYFCASTSLAGSTDTQYFGPGTRLTVL.

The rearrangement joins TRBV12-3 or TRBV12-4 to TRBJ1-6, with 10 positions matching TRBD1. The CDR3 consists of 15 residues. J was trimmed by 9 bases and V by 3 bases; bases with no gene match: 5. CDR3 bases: TGTGCCAGCAGTTTGGGGACAGGGGTTAGTTCACCCCTCCACTTT. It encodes CASSLGTGVSSPLHF.

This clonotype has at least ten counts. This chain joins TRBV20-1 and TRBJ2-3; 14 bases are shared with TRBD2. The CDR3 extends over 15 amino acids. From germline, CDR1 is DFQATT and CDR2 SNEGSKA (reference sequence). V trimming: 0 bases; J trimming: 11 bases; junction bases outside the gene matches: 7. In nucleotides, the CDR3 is TGCAGTGCTAGAGATCCGGGACTAGCGGGAGAAGGGCAGTATTTT. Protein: CSARDPGLAGEGQYF.

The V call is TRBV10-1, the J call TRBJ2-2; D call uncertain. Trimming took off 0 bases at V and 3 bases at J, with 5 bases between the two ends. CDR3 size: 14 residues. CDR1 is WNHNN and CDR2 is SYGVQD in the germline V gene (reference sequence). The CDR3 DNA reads TGCGCCAGCAGTGAGTCGGGTTACACCGGGGAGCTGTTTTTT. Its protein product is CASSESGYTGELFF.

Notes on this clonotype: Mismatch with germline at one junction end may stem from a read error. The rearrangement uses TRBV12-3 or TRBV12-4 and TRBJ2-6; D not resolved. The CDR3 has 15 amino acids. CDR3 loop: CASSPGTSGANVLTF. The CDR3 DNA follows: TGTGCCAGCAGCCCCGGTACCTCTGGTGCCAACGTCCTGACTTTC.

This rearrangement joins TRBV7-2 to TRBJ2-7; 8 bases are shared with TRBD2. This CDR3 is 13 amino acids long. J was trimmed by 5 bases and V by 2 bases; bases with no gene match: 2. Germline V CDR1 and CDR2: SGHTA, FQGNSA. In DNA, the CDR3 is TGTGCCAGCAGCTTAAGGCGGGGGGACGAGCAGTACTTC. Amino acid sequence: CASSLRRGDEQYF.

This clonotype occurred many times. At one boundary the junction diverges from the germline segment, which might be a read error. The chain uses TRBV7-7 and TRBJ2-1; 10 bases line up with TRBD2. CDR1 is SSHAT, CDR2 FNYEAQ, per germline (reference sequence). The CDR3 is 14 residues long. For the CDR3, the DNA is TGTGCTAGCAGCTTAGAACTAGCGGGACAGAAGCAGTTCTTC. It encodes CASSLELAGQKQFF.